This TCR beta chain emerged from a study of blood T cell repertoires in COVID-19. In the original analysis: Reference gene primer amplification gave nucleated cell count estimates. Some clones are missing from TCRdb's copy, which holds only in-frame ones; the method was immunoSEQ multiplex PCR. Clone size and the V and J calls come from that table; the DNA yielded D and trimming. Altogether around 270,000 clones are present, about 89% being singletons, with the ten largest covering around 10%. Germline-derived CDR1 and CDR2 are ENHRY and SYGVKD. The length of the CDR3 is 16 residues. V dropped 7 bases and J dropped 4; count of bases not matched to a gene: 9.

Sequenced material: peripheral blood. The J gene is TRBJ2-2, the V gene TRBV10-3, with TRBD2 identical over 10 bases. This clonotype originated in a man between 40 and 49 years old who had recovered from COVID-19. CDR3 nucleotides: TGTGCCATCACTGGTAGCGGGGGGTTTAGCACCGGGGAGCTGTTTTTT. Protein sequence: CAITGSGGFSTGELFF.